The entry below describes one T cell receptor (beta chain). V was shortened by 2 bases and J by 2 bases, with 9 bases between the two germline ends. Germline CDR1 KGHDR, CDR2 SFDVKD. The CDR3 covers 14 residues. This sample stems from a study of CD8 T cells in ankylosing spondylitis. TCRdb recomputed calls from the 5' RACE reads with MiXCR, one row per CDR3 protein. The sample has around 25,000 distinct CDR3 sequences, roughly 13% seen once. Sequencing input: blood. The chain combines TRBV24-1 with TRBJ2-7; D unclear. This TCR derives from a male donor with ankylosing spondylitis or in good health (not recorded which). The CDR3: CATSDSEVPYEQYF. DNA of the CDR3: TGTGCCACCAGTGATTCTGAAGTTCCCTACGAGCAGTACTTC.